The sequence of this T cell receptor beta chain was determined in a study of radiotherapy plus CTLA-4 blockade in lung cancer. The study, taken as a whole, reports: Radiotherapy plus ipilimumab was followed by expansion in blood of tumor-derived TCR clones.

The CDR3 extends over 16 amino acids. The germline gives CDR1 KGHSH, CDR2 LQKENI. V lost 2 bases and J lost 5, with 18 bases in between. A word on this clone: Its antigen is undetermined.

Assay used: immunoSEQ multiplex PCR; TCRdb lists only in-frame clones, some missing. This sample yields roughly 110,000 clones, of which about 85% are seen a single time; under 2.5% belongs to the top ten. The rearrangement links TRBV18 to TRBJ1-2; a weak D match, TRBD1 (5 bases). The source is a human donor with non-small cell lung cancer that progressed on radiotherapy plus ipilimumab. Some clones in this sample may be carry-over from other donors' samples. The source material was peripheral blood, sampled from a patient treated with radiotherapy plus ipilimumab. This CDR3 is CASSPKSDDSPYGYTF. The CDR3 DNA is TGTGCCAGCTCACCAAAATCAGACGACAGTCCTTATGGCTACACCTTC.